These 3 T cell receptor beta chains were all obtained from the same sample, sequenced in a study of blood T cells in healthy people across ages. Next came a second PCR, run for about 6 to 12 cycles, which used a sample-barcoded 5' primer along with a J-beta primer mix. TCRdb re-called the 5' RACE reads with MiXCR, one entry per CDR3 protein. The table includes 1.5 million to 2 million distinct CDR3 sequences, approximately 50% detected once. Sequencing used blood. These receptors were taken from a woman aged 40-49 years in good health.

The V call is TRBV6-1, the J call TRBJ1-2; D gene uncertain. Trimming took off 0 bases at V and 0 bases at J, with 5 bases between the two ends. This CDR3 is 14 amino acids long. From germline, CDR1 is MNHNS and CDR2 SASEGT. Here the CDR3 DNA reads TGTGCCAGCAGTGAAGCGCCTTCTAACTATGGCTACACCTTC. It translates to CASSEAPSNYGYTF.

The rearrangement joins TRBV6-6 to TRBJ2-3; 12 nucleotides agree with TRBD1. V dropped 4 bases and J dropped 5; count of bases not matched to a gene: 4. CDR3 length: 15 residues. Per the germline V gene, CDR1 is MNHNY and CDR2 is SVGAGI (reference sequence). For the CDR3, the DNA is TGTGCCAGCAGTTGGGGACAGGGGGCTGGAGATACGCAGTATTTT. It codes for CASSWGQGAGDTQYF.

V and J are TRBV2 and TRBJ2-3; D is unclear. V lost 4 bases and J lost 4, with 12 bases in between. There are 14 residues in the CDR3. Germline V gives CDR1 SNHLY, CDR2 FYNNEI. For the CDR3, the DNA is TGTGCCAGCAGTGTAGAAGGGCTGGCAGATACGCAGTATTTT. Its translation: CASSVEGLADTQYF.